These 19 T cell receptor beta chains were all obtained from the same sample, sequenced in a study of blood T cell repertoires in COVID-19. Produced via immunoSEQ multiplex PCR; TCRdb's table is partial and in-frame only. Among a few hundred thousand clones listed, roughly nine tenths were seen once. Sequencing input: PBMCs or T cells enriched from blood (not recorded which). The origin of the receptors is a woman aged 30 to 39 who had recovered from COVID-19.

The chain couples TRBV29-1 to TRBJ1-2; 12 bases are shared with TRBD1. The length of the CDR3 is 15 residues. The V gene end was trimmed by 3 bases and the J gene end by 3 bases; junction bases not matched to a gene: 5. Germline V CDR1 and CDR2: SQVTM, ANQGSEA. CDR3 amino acids: CSVESGTGGHYGYTF. CDR3 in DNA: TGCAGCGTTGAGTCCGGGACAGGGGGCCACTATGGCTACACCTTC. Combining the CDR3 with reference TRBV29-1 and TRBJ1-2 gives the whole variable domain SAVISQKPSRDICQRGTSLTIQCQVDSQVTMMFWYRQQPGQSLTLIATANQGSEATYESGFVIDKFPISRPNLTFSTLTVSNMSPEDSSIYLCSVESGTGGHYGYTFGSGTRLTVV.

This clone was seen ten or more times. The rearrangement links TRBV6-1 to TRBJ2-7; maybe TRBD1 (5 bases). This CDR3 comprises 13 residues. CDR1 is MNHNS, CDR2 SASEGT, per germline. Deletions cut 2 bases from V and 6 bases from J, with 11 bases between. The CDR3 reads CASSEQGYFEQYF. The CDR3 DNA reads TGTGCCAGCAGTGAACAGGGTTACTTCGAGCAGTACTTC.

This clone was observed a single time. The chain links TRBV5-1 to TRBJ2-3; 7 bases are shared with TRBD2. CDR1 SGHRS and CDR2 YFSETQ come from the germline V gene. The J segment lost 1 base and the V segment lost 1 base, leaving 3 bases of the junction unmatched. This CDR3 comprises 15 residues. The CDR3 nucleotides are TGCGCCAGCAGCTTGTATACTAGCGGCACAGATACGCAGTATTTT. It specifies CASSLYTSGTDTQYF.

CDR3 sequence (DNA): TGCGCCAGCAGCCAGATAGCGGGGGGCTCCTACGAGCAGTACTTC. Residues: CASSQIAGGSYEQYF. The chain links TRBV4-1 to TRBJ2-7, with TRBD2 matching 10 bases. With V trimmed by 3 bases and J by 0 bases, 2 bases remained unmatched. Germline V gene data show CDR1 as MGHRA and CDR2 as YSYEKL. This CDR3 is built from 15 residues.

The V and J genes are TRBV24-1 and TRBJ2-1, with TRBD2 identical over 16 bases. The trim removed 3 bases at V and 6 bases at J, leaving 10 bases unmatched. Germline CDR1 and CDR2: KGHDR and SFDVKD. CDR3 length equals 19 residues. In DNA form, the CDR3 reads TGTGCCACCAGTGATAGATCCGGGACTAGCGGGAGGGTAGTCAATGAGCAGTTCTTC. The encoded protein is CATSDRSGTSGRVVNEQFF.

This clone was detected once. This chain connects TRBV4-1 to TRBJ1-1; no reliable D call. The V gene lost 3 bases and the J gene lost 0 bases, with 8 bases spanning the gap. The CDR3 is 14 residues long. CDR1 MGHRA and CDR2 YSYEKL come from the germline V gene. The CDR3 here is CASSQRALNTEAFF. In DNA form, the CDR3 reads TGCGCCAGCAGCCAGAGGGCCCTGAACACTGAAGCTTTCTTT.

This clone was seen a few times. The V gene is TRBV5-4, the J gene TRBJ2-7; 11 bases are a match to TRBD1. Germline V CDR1 and CDR2: SGHNT, YYREEE (reference sequence). Trimming cost V 0 bases and J 2 bases; bases outside gene matches: 1. CDR3 length: 15 amino acids. CDR3 nucleotide sequence: TGTGCCAGCAGCTTGGAGGGACAGGGGGCCTACGAGCAGTACTTC. It encodes CASSLEGQGAYEQYF.

The chain joins TRBV5-1 to TRBJ1-1; 7 nucleotides agree with TRBD1. CDR3 length: 15 residues. The trim removed 0 bases at V and 0 bases at J, leaving 2 bases unmatched. Germline assignment: CDR1 SGHRS and CDR2 YFSETQ. CDR3 in amino acids: CASSLEGQMNTEAFF. The CDR3 nucleotides are TGCGCCAGCAGCTTGGAGGGACAGATGAACACTGAAGCTTTCTTT.

This clone was seen a single time. The rearrangement joins TRBV9 to TRBJ1-2; perhaps TRBD1 as D (5 bases). CDR1 is SGDLS, CDR2 YYNGEE, per germline. V was trimmed by 0 bases and J by 2 bases, leaving 17 bases between them. CDR3 length: 17 amino acids. The CDR3 nucleotides read TGTGCCAGCAGCGTAGAGGATCGGGGGATCCCAAACTATGGCTACACCTTC. It yields the protein CASSVEDRGIPNYGYTF.

The chain combines TRBV11-2 with TRBJ2-1; 9 nucleotides agree with TRBD2. CDR1 and CDR2 (germline): SGHAT, FQNNGV. V lost 5 bases, J lost 6 bases, and 11 bases stayed unmatched. This CDR3 is built from 16 residues. The CDR3 loop is CASSLKGGGRGNEQFF. The CDR3 DNA reads TGTGCCAGCAGCCTCAAAGGGGGCGGGAGGGGCAATGAGCAGTTCTTC. The full variable domain, with the rest looked up from reference TRBV11-2 and TRBJ2-1, is EAGVAQSPRYKIIEKRQSVAFWCNPISGHATLYWYQQILGQGPKLLIQFQNNGVVDDSQLPKDRFSAERLKGVDSTLKIQPAKLEDSAVYLCASSLKGGGRGNEQFFGPGTRLTVL.

This clone was picked up one time. Other DNA sequences in the sample encode the same CDR3. The V gene is TRBV30, the J gene TRBJ2-1, with 9 bases lining up with TRBD2. V trimming: 5 bases; J trimming: 0 bases; junction bases outside the gene matches: 2. The CDR3 has 14 amino acids. Germline-derived CDR1 and CDR2 are GTSNPN and SVGIG (reference sequence). The CDR3 region has the DNA TGTGCCTGGGGTAGCGGGAGCTCCTACAATGAGCAGTTCTTC. Its protein is CAWGSGSSYNEQFF.

This clone was observed many times. J is TRBJ2-7 and V is TRBV6-5; TRBD2 matches at 10 bases. The CDR3 is made up of 15 amino acids. Trimming at V came to 6 bases and at J to 5 bases, leaving 10 bases not matched to a gene. Germline CDR1 and CDR2: MNHEY and SVGAGI. CDR3 bases: TGTGCCAGCAGGGGGGCTAGCGGGGGTCCCCACGAGCAGTACTTC. This translates into CASRGASGGPHEQYF.

The genes are TRBV5-1 and TRBJ1-4; 7 nucleotides match TRBD1. Germline V gene sequence: CDR1 SGHRS, CDR2 YFSETQ. The V and J ends lost 2 bases and 7 bases, in that order; junction bases with no gene match: 14. The CDR3 contains 17 residues. This chain's CDR3 is CASSFGWDSSGAEKLFF. CDR3 DNA: TGCGCCAGCAGCTTCGGATGGGACAGCTCAGGAGCTGAAAAACTGTTTTTT.

This sequence joins TRBV5-4 and TRBJ1-2; 7 positions agree with TRBD1. The CDR3 covers 16 residues. V gave up 4 bases and J gave up 0 bases; unmatched junction bases: 9. From germline, CDR1 is SGHNT and CDR2 YYREEE (reference sequence). CDR3 coding DNA: TGTGCCAGCAGCCCAGGGGGGACGGTAGCTAACTATGGCTACACCTTC. Encoded protein: CASSPGGTVANYGYTF.

The J gene is TRBJ2-3, the V gene TRBV27, with 14 bases identical to TRBD2. CDR3 length: 18 amino acids. V shed 6 bases and J 5 bases; nucleotides not matched to a gene: 13. Looked up from germline, CDR1 is MNHEY and CDR2 is SMNVEV (reference sequence). This chain's CDR3 is CASSIAGLAGGDEDTQYF. In DNA form, the CDR3 reads TGTGCCAGCAGCATAGCAGGACTAGCGGGAGGAGACGAAGATACGCAGTATTTT.

This chain uses TRBV5-1 with TRBJ1-2, with 7 nucleotides matching TRBD1. J lost 3 bases, V lost 3 bases, and 8 bases had no gene match. This CDR3 spans 15 amino acids. Germline V gene sequence: CDR1 SGHRS, CDR2 YFSETQ. CDR3 coding DNA: TGCGCCAGCAGCTATACGACAGGGTTCGACTATGGCTACACCTTC. Protein product: CASSYTTGFDYGYTF.

This clone has a handful of counts. The chain uses TRBV6-1 and TRBJ1-5; D is uncertain. Per the germline V gene, CDR1 is MNHNS and CDR2 is SASEGT. The length of the CDR3 is 14 residues. V lost 2 bases and J 6 bases, leaving 11 bases between the germline ends. For the CDR3, the DNA is TGTGCCAGCAGTGAACTAGGAGGCGGTCAGCCCCAGCATTTT. It translates to CASSELGGGQPQHF.

The chain joins TRBV29-1 to TRBJ2-7; D not certain. V was clipped by 4 bases and J by 5 bases, with 12 bases between them. Germline CDR1 and CDR2: SQVTM and ANQGSEA. The CDR3 is 12 amino acids. In DNA, the CDR3 is TGCAGCGTTGGAGGTCTGGCCGACGAGCAGTACTTC. It translates to CSVGGLADEQYF.

The rearrangement links TRBV27 to TRBJ1-6; 10 positions agree with TRBD1. V lost 5 bases, J lost 6 bases, and 4 bases stayed unmatched. In germline, CDR1 is MNHEY, CDR2 SMNVEV (reference sequence). The CDR3 has 15 amino acids. In nucleotides, the CDR3 is TGTGCCAGCAGTCGGCGACAGGGGGCTAATTCACCCCTCCACTTT. This gives the protein CASSRRQGANSPLHF.